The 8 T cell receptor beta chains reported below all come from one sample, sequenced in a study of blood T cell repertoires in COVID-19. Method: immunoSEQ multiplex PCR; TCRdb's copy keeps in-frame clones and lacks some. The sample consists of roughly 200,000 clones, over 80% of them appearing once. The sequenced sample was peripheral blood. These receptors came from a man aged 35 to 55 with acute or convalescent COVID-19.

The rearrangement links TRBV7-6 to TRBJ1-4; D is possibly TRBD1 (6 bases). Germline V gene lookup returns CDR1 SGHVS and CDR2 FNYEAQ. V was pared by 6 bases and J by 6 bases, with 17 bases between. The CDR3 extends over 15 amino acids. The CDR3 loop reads CASSSKDRDYEKLFF. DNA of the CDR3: TGTGCCAGCAGTTCAAAGGACAGAGATTATGAAAAACTGTTTTTT.

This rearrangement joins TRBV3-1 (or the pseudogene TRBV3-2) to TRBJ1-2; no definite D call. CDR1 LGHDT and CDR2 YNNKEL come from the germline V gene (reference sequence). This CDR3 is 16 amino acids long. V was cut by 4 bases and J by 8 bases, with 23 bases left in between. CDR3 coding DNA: TGTGCCAGCAGCCCCCCTTTTTTGTCCACGCGTCGCGGCTACACCTTC. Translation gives CASSPPFLSTRRGYTF.

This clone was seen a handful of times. CDR3 in DNA: TGTGCCAGCAGCGTTTACGGGGGGGCTAATGAAAAACTGTTTTTT. Protein product: CASSVYGGANEKLFF. The chain combines TRBV9 with TRBJ1-4; D might be TRBD1 (5 bases). This CDR3 spans 15 amino acids. Per germline, CDR1 SGDLS and CDR2 YYNGEE. V was shortened by 2 bases and J by 3 bases, with 11 bases between the two germline ends.

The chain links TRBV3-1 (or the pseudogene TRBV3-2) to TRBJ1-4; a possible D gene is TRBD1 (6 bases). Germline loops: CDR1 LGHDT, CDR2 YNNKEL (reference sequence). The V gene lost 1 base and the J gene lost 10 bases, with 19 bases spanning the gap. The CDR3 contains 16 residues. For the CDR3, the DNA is TGTGCCAGCAGCCAAGGAGCGACAGGAACCCCCCGAAAACTGTTTTTT. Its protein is CASSQGATGTPRKLFF.

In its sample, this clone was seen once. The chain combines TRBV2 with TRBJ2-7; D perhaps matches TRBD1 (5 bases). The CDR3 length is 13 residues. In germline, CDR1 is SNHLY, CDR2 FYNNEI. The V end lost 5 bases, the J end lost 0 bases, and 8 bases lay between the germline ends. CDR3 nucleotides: TGTGCCAGCAGTCTGCAGGGCTCCTACGAGCAGTACTTC. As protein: CASSLQGSYEQYF. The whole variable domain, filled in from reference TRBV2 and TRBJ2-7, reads EPEVTQTPSHQVTQMGQEVILRCVPISNHLYFYWYRQILGQKVEFLVSFYNNEISEKSEIFDDQFSVERPDGSNFTLKIRSTKLEDSAMYFCASSLQGSYEQYFGPGTRLTVT.

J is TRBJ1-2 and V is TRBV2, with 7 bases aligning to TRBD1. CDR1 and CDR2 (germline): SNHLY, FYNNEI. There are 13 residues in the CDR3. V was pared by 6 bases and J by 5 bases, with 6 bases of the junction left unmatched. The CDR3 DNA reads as TGTGCCAGCAGCGAACAGGGGAATTATGGCTACACCTTC. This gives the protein CASSEQGNYGYTF.

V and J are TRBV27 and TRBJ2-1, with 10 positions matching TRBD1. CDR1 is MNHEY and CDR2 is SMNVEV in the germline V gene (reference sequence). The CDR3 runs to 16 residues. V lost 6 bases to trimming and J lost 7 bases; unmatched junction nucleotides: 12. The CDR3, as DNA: TGTGCCAGCAGCCCCCGGACAGGGGGGAGGTCGAATGAGCAGTTCTTC. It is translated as CASSPRTGGRSNEQFF.

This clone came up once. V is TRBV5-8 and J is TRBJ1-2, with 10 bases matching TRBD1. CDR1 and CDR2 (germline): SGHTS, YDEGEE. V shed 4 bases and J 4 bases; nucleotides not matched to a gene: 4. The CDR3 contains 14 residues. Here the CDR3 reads CASSRTGGVYGYTF. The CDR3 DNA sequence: TGTGCCAGCAGCAGGACAGGGGGGGTCTATGGCTACACCTTC.